This T cell receptor beta chain was identified during a study of T cells expressing NK-cell markers. TCRdb derives one entry per CDR3 protein from the 5' RACE reads, leaving out DNA. This sample's clone table lists 160,000 or so distinct CDR3 sequences. From germline, CDR1 is SGHNT and CDR2 YYREEE (reference sequence). The length of the CDR3 is 14 residues. This sequence originates from a woman between 18 and 70 years old in good health. The chain couples TRBV5-4 to TRBJ1-6; as DNA is missing, the TRBD1 call by TCRdb cannot be tested. Sequences were obtained from blood T cells: a sorted CD56 or NKG2C T cell subset, CD4+ or CD8+ T cells, or bulk PBMC T cells (not recorded which). The CDR3 reads CASRRQGLDSPLHF. Full variable domain (missing parts from reference TRBV5-4 and TRBJ1-6): ETGVTQSPTHLIKTRGQQVTLRCSSQSGHNTVSWYQQALGQGPQFIFQYYREEENGRGNFPPRFSGLQFPNYSSELNVNALELDDSALYLCASRRQGLDSPLHFGNGTRLTVT.